This TCR beta chain was captured in a study of T cells in Graves' hyperthyroidism and ophthalmopathy. Findings of the study overall: Stable hyperthyroidism was told apart from ophthalmopathy by a model built on 13 V-J features. Blood also carried most thyroid clonotypes expanded above 0.001.

This clonotype was seen ten or more times. The target antigen is unknown. This CDR3 has 15 amino acids. The germline V gene has CDR1 MNHNS and CDR2 SASEGT. V was pared by 6 bases and J by 9 bases, with 8 bases of the junction left unmatched. Researchers barred patients who had uncontrolled infection, other autoimmune disease, pregnancy or lactation. It was 10 ml of fresh peripheral blood that supplied the PBMCs. TCR beta CDR3 regions were amplified from RNA transcripts. HTBI primers were employed in a first-round RT-PCR of the TCR CDR3. TCRdb independently ran MiXCR on the multiplex PCR reads; one entry per CDR3 protein. The top ten hold about 30% of the sample, which has a few hundred thousand distinct CDR3 sequences, more than 12% seen once.

The sample consisted of blood. This receptor was taken from a woman in her 30s with Graves' hyperthyroidism. The gene calls are TRBV6-1 and TRBJ2-1; 13 bases match TRBD2. The CDR3 here is CASRTVGLAGREQFF. The CDR3 bases are TGTGCCAGCAGGACGGTGGGACTAGCGGGACGTGAGCAGTTCTTC.